One sample yielded the 18 T cell receptor beta chains listed below, sequenced in a study of a mutant IDH1 vaccine in newly diagnosed glioma. No cognate antigen is known for these TCRs. Time point: week 35, safety follow-up. With topical imiquimod, each dose of the vaccine consisted of 300 ug of mutant IDH1 20-mer peptide. Clones were read by immunoSEQ multiplex PCR, and TCRdb kept only the in-frame ones, dropping some. This table holds around 30,000 clones, 80% to 85% found once. This material consisted of PBMCs, taken from a glioma patient whose treatment included an IDH1 peptide vaccine. The receptors originated from a woman aged 18-29 years with glioma.

This clone was observed a handful of times. The rearrangement uses TRBV4-1 and TRBJ1-2, with no clear D. The CDR3 has 13 residues. V lost 0 bases to trimming and J lost 5 bases, with 7 bases between them. CDR1 is MGHRA and CDR2 is YSYEKL in the germline V gene. CDR3 DNA sequence: TGCGCCAGCAGCCAAGATAACCTTTATGGCTACACCTTC. Protein product: CASSQDNLYGYTF.

This clone was detected only once. The genes are TRBV21-1 and TRBJ1-5; no DNA check was done on the table's D call, TRBD1. TRBV21-1 is a listed pseudogene. The CDR3 has 15 amino acids. CDR3 bases: TGTGCCACCAGGACAGTGAACAATAGCAATCAGCCCCAGCATTTT. This encodes CATRTVNNSNQPQHF.

This clone was detected a few times. The V call is TRBV4-2, the J call TRBJ2-2; 7 positions match TRBD1. V shed 0 bases, J shed 8 bases, and the junction held 6 bases outside the gene matches. The CDR3 totals 15 residues. In germline, CDR1 is LGHNA, CDR2 YNFKEQ. The CDR3 DNA reads TGTGCCAGCAGCCAAGATACCACAGGGGTAGGGGAGCTGTTTTTT. Protein product: CASSQDTTGVGELFF.

The rearrangement links TRBV10-2 to TRBJ2-1; 7 bases match TRBD2. This CDR3 is built from 15 residues. V was clipped by 6 bases and J by 1 base; unmatched bases: 6. CDR1 is WSHSY and CDR2 is SAAADI in the germline V gene. The CDR3 loop is CASSRGGGSYNEQFF. In DNA form, the CDR3 reads TGCGCCAGCAGCCGCGGCGGGGGATCCTACAATGAGCAGTTCTTC.

This chain links TRBV4-1 with TRBJ2-7; 7 nucleotides align to TRBD1. The V gene end was trimmed by 0 bases and the J gene end by 6 bases; junction bases not matched to a gene: 8. This CDR3 contains 15 residues. Germline CDR1 MGHRA, CDR2 YSYEKL. CDR3 DNA sequence: TGCGCCAGCAGCCAAGAACTGGACAGGTCTTCCGAGCAGTACTTC. Translating gives CASSQELDRSSEQYF.

The gene calls are TRBV5-1 and TRBJ1-1, with a tentative D call TRBD1 (5 bases). Per the germline V gene, CDR1 is SGHRS and CDR2 is YFSETQ. CDR3 length: 17 amino acids. V lost 4 bases, J lost 0 bases, and 19 bases lay in between. The CDR3 DNA reads TGCGCCAGCAGCGCCACAGGTCTGGAAGCGGTGAACACTGAAGCTTTCTTT. Amino acid sequence: CASSATGLEAVNTEAFF.

The V gene is TRBV2, the J gene TRBJ1-5; D remains ambiguous. CDR3 length: 15 residues. CDR1 and CDR2 (germline): SNHLY, FYNNEI. Trimming took 5 bases from V and 0 from J, leaving 11 bases between them. In DNA form, the CDR3 reads TGTGCCAGCAGTCTGACGGTTTATAGCAATCAGCCCCAGCATTTT. It is translated as CASSLTVYSNQPQHF.

This clone was recorded once. This sequence joins TRBV5-5 and TRBJ2-7; 11 bases fit TRBD1. CDR1 and CDR2 (germline): SGHKS, YYEKEE (reference sequence). The length of the CDR3 is 17 residues. The V and J ends lost 0 bases and 2 bases, in that order; junction bases with no gene match: 7. The DNA of the CDR3 is TGTGCCAGCAGCTTGGGTCTCCCGGGACAGGGGGCCTACGAGCAGTACTTC. It translates to CASSLGLPGQGAYEQYF.

The chain recombines TRBV11-2 with TRBJ2-3; no reliable D call. V was cut by 3 bases and J by 1 base, with 2 bases left in between. Germline-derived CDR1 and CDR2 are SGHAT and FQNNGV. The CDR3 length is 12 residues. CDR3 nucleotides: TGTGCCAGCAGCTTGGGCACAGATACGCAGTATTTT. Its protein is CASSLGTDTQYF. The full variable domain, with the rest looked up from reference TRBV11-2 and TRBJ2-3, is EAGVAQSPRYKIIEKRQSVAFWCNPISGHATLYWYQQILGQGPKLLIQFQNNGVVDDSQLPKDRFSAERLKGVDSTLKIQPAKLEDSAVYLCASSLGTDTQYFGPGTRLTVL.

The V call is TRBV7-9, the J call TRBJ2-2, with 13 nucleotides matching TRBD2. This CDR3 region has 16 residues. V lost 6 bases and J lost 4; bases outside the gene matches: 5. Germline assignment: CDR1 SEHNR and CDR2 FQNEAQ (reference sequence). CDR3 in amino acids: CASRTSGRSSTGELFF. The CDR3 DNA reads as TGTGCCAGCAGGACTAGCGGGAGGTCTTCCACCGGGGAGCTGTTTTTT.

V and J are TRBV29-1 and TRBJ2-5; 7 bases align to TRBD2. Germline-derived CDR1 and CDR2 are SQVTM and ANQGSEA. The CDR3 extends over 14 amino acids. The ends lost 3 bases at V and 4 bases at J; junction bases unmatched: 8. CDR3 protein: CSVDFAGVRETQYF. As DNA, the CDR3 is TGCAGCGTTGATTTTGCGGGAGTAAGAGAGACCCAGTACTTC.

This chain uses TRBV9 with TRBJ2-1, with 8 bases lining up with TRBD2. V trimming: 3 bases; J trimming: 10 bases; junction bases outside the gene matches: 12. Germline CDR1 and CDR2: SGDLS and YYNGEE. The CDR3 is 15 amino acids. The CDR3 protein is CASSGGGAGVWEQFF. CDR3 sequence (DNA): TGTGCCAGCAGCGGCGGGGGAGCGGGAGTTTGGGAGCAGTTCTTC.

This chain connects TRBV2 to TRBJ2-5, with D perhaps given as TRBD1 or TRBD2 (6 bases each). The CDR3 loop spans 15 amino acids. In germline, CDR1 is SNHLY, CDR2 FYNNEI. The V and J ends lost 4 bases and 2 bases respectively, with 14 bases between them. Here the CDR3 DNA reads TGTGCCAGCAGTGTTGACGGGGGCGGGCAAGAGACCCAGTACTTC. Translation gives CASSVDGGGQETQYF.

CDR3 loop: CASSPQGGNNQPQHF. In DNA, the CDR3 is TGTGCCAGCAGCCCACAGGGTGGGAACAATCAGCCCCAGCATTTT. This chain connects TRBV27 to TRBJ1-5; the D gene is possibly TRBD1 (6 bases). The germline gives CDR1 MNHEY, CDR2 SMNVEV (reference sequence). CDR3 length equals 15 residues. V lost 6 bases to trimming and J lost 3 bases, with 15 bases between them.

V usage is TRBV5-1 and J usage is TRBJ2-7, with TRBD1 identical over 7 bases. The V gene end was trimmed by 0 bases and the J gene end by 5 bases; junction bases not matched to a gene: 14. Germline assignment: CDR1 SGHRS and CDR2 YFSETQ. This CDR3 is built from 17 residues. The CDR3 here is CASSLGIRSTGNDEQYF. As DNA, the CDR3 is TGCGCCAGCAGCTTGGGAATCCGGTCGACAGGGAACGACGAGCAGTACTTC.

The rearrangement uses TRBV5-1 and TRBJ2-2; D could derive from TRBD1 or TRBD2 (6 bases each). Trimming removed 2 bases from V and 11 bases from J, with 25 bases in between. CDR3 size: 17 residues. CDR1 SGHRS and CDR2 YFSETQ come from the germline V gene. The CDR3 spells CASSFGLGLSPQGELFF. The CDR3 DNA follows: TGCGCCAGCAGCTTCGGGTTGGGACTCTCCCCACAGGGTGAGCTGTTTTTT. The complete variable domain, with remaining parts taken from reference TRBV5-1 and TRBJ2-2, reads KAGVTQTPRYLIKTRGQQVTLSCSPISGHRSVSWYQQTPGQGLQFLFEYFSETQRNKGNFPGRFSGRQFSNSRSEMNVSTLELGDSALYLCASSFGLGLSPQGELFFGEGSRLTVL.

The gene calls are TRBV7-9 and TRBJ2-1; the D is unclear. The germline V and J ends were trimmed by 1 base and 0 bases, with 10 bases remaining between them. Per the germline V gene, CDR1 is SEHNR and CDR2 is FQNEAQ (reference sequence). This CDR3 is 16 amino acids long. CDR3 nucleotide sequence: TGTGCCAGCAGCTTAGTCGGTTTGAGCTCCTACAATGAGCAGTTCTTC. This codes for CASSLVGLSSYNEQFF.

In its sample, this clone was seen once. The V call is TRBV19, the J call TRBJ1-2; TRBD1 matches 8 bases. The CDR3 contains 16 residues. Germline assignment: CDR1 LNHDA and CDR2 SQIVND (reference sequence). After removal of 3 bases from V and 4 bases from J, the junction contained 10 bases not matched to a gene. The CDR3 region is CASSIRGQGSSYGYTF. In DNA, the CDR3 is TGTGCCAGTAGTATCCGTGGACAGGGAAGTTCCTATGGCTACACCTTC.